This TCR beta chain was observed in a study of cytomegalovirus exposure and HLA in healthy donors. Study findings and constraints: Most TCR sequences showed up rarely, but some public TCRs showed up in many donors. As confirmed in vitro, a few CMV-associated chains were specific for CMV antigens.

From the roughly 120-subject validation cohort, which was separate from the roughly 620-subject first cohort, the donors were drawn. TCRdb's table, derived via immunoSEQ multiplex PCR, lists solely in-frame clones and lacks some. Counted here are under 200,000 clones, 85% to 90% occurring once; the ten biggest clones make up under 4.5%. This clone was detected only once. The antigen is undetermined. This receptor was identified in a man between 18 and 29 years old in good health and CMV-seropositive. Sequencing was performed on PBMCs.

This chain's CDR3 is CASTSLIYNEQFF. The CDR3, as DNA: TGTGCCAGCACTTCCCTAATTTACAATGAGCAGTTCTTC. The chain joins TRBV27 to TRBJ2-1; D remains ambiguous. Germline V gives CDR1 MNHEY, CDR2 SMNVEV (reference sequence). The CDR3 runs to 13 residues. The V end lost 7 bases, the J end lost 4 bases, and 11 bases lay between the germline ends.